Shown below are 22 T cell receptor beta chains from a single sample sequenced in a study of shared clonotypes between healthy human individuals. Measured with immunoSEQ multiplex PCR; TCRdb has only the in-frame clones, and not every one. The sample holds 1.4 million to 1.5 million clones; more than 95% are singletons and the top ten take roughly 1.2%. The specimen sequenced was naive CD4+ T cells sorted from blood. The subset denotes: CD45RA+ positively selected. The source is a man younger than 40 in good health.

This rearrangement joins TRBV18 to TRBJ1-5; possible D gene TRBD1, 5 bases. V lost 3 bases, J lost 4 bases, and 10 bases lay in between. This CDR3 is built from 14 residues. Germline CDR1 is KGHSH and CDR2 is LQKENI. Written as DNA, the CDR3 is TGTGCCAGCTCACCTGAACAGGTAAATCAGCCCCAGCATTTT. It yields the protein CASSPEQVNQPQHF.

This clone was seen only once. The V call is TRBV19, the J call TRBJ1-5, with no clear D. The CDR3 runs 12 residues. Germline values: CDR1 LNHDA, CDR2 SQIVND (reference sequence). The V end was cut by 5 bases, the J end by 9 bases, with 11 bases between. The CDR3 region has the DNA TGTGCCAGTAGTGTAACGGCTGGGCCCCAGCATTTT. It encodes CASSVTAGPQHF.

J is TRBJ1-2 and V is TRBV5-1; D not resolved. Germline values: CDR1 SGHRS, CDR2 YFSETQ. V shed 1 base and J shed 8 bases, with 9 bases lying between them. This CDR3 contains 12 residues. CDR3 sequence: CASSLLSGGYTF. CDR3 bases: TGCGCCAGCAGCTTGCTTTCCGGAGGCTACACCTTC.

The chain joins TRBV14 to TRBJ1-2, with D perhaps TRBD1 (6 bases). The CDR3 length is 15 residues. V was clipped by 2 bases and J by 7 bases, with 17 bases between them. CDR1 is SGHDN, CDR2 FVKESK, per germline. The CDR3 coding sequence is TGTGCCAGCAGCCAATCGTTTACAGGGTCAGGTGGCTACACCTTC. It encodes CASSQSFTGSGGYTF. The variable domain in full, completed from reference TRBV14 and TRBJ1-2, reads EAGVTQFPSHSVIEKGQTVTLRCDPISGHDNLYWYRRVMGKEIKFLLHFVKESKQDESGMPNNRFLAERTGGTYSTLKVQPAELEDSGVYFCASSQSFTGSGGYTFGSGTRLTVV.

Remarks on this clone: Other DNA sequences in the sample encode the same CDR3. The V call is TRBV27, the J call TRBJ2-7; TRBD2 agrees at 11 bases. Trimming took 5 bases from V and 2 from J; bases not matched to a gene: 5. CDR1 MNHEY and CDR2 SMNVEV come from the germline V gene (reference sequence). This CDR3 has 15 amino acids. CDR3 region: CASSPPGLAAYEQYF. The CDR3 DNA sequence: TGTGCCAGCAGTCCACCGGGACTAGCGGCCTACGAGCAGTACTTC.

Here the CDR3 reads CASSSRSSYEQYF. CDR3 nucleotide sequence: TGTGCCAGCAGCTCCCGTAGTTCCTACGAGCAGTACTTC. V and J are TRBV7-9 and TRBJ2-7; no firm D call. Germline values: CDR1 SEHNR, CDR2 FQNEAQ (reference sequence). V lost 4 bases and J 1 base, leaving 8 bases between the germline ends. This CDR3 contains 13 residues.

This chain connects TRBV29-1 to TRBJ2-5; D call uncertain. This CDR3 comprises 10 residues. Germline values: CDR1 SQVTM, CDR2 ANQGSEA. Trimming shortened V by 8 bases and J by 4 bases, and 8 bases separated the two germline ends. The CDR3 sequence is CSMLRETQYF. The CDR3 bases are TGCAGCATGTTAAGAGAGACCCAGTACTTC. Based on the CDR3 plus reference TRBV29-1 and TRBJ2-5, the full variable domain is SAVISQKPSRDICQRGTSLTIQCQVDSQVTMMFWYRQQPGQSLTLIATANQGSEATYESGFVIDKFPISRPNLTFSTLTVSNMSPEDSSIYLCSMLRETQYFGPGTRLLVL.

The chain employs TRBV5-1 and TRBJ2-2; D is uncertain. This CDR3 comprises 12 residues. Germline V gene lookup returns CDR1 SGHRS and CDR2 YFSETQ. Deletions cut 1 base from V and 6 bases from J, with 4 bases between. The CDR3 protein is CASSLISGELFF. DNA for the CDR3: TGCGCCAGCAGCTTGATATCCGGGGAGCTGTTTTTT.

The V call is TRBV4-1, the J call TRBJ1-1; D may be TRBD1 (5 bases). The V end was cut by 3 bases, the J end by 5 bases, with 10 bases between. The CDR3 covers 13 residues. From germline, CDR1 is MGHRA and CDR2 YSYEKL. Here the CDR3 DNA reads TGCGCCAGCAGCCAGCCCAGGGCAACTGAAGCTTTCTTT. As protein: CASSQPRATEAFF.

The chain carries TRBV5-1 and TRBJ2-1; tentatively, D is TRBD2 (6 bases). CDR3 length equals 16 residues. Germline V gene sequence: CDR1 SGHRS, CDR2 YFSETQ. Deletions cut 4 bases from V and 6 bases from J, with 20 bases between. This chain's CDR3 is CASSAQQTSSGNEQFF. The CDR3 DNA sequence: TGCGCCAGCAGCGCTCAACAGACTAGTTCAGGCAATGAGCAGTTCTTC.

The chain employs TRBV2 and TRBJ1-3; D unclear. Trimming took off 1 base at V and 0 bases at J, with 13 bases between the two ends. There are 17 residues in the CDR3. Germline CDR1 is SNHLY and CDR2 is FYNNEI. The CDR3 is CASSEGVGRGSGNTIYF. DNA for the CDR3: TGTGCCAGCAGTGAAGGGGTGGGCCGGGGCTCTGGAAACACCATATATTTT.

A single count supports this clone. The identical CDR3 is also encoded by other nucleotide sequences in the sample. V usage is TRBV20-1 and J usage is TRBJ2-1; possible D gene TRBD2, 6 bases. This CDR3 has 11 residues. The germline V and J ends were trimmed by 2 bases and 10 bases, with 9 bases remaining between them. From germline, CDR1 is DFQATT and CDR2 SNEGSKA (reference sequence). DNA of the CDR3: TGCAGTGCTAGACGGGCGGGAGAGCAGTTCTTC. Translation: CSARRAGEQFF.

The rearrangement uses TRBV4-3 and TRBJ2-5; 9 bases match TRBD2. The CDR3 consists of 15 residues. The germline CDR1 and CDR2 sequences are LGHNA and YSLEER. Losses at the gene ends were 5 bases for V and 2 bases for J; bases not matched to a gene: 6. CDR3 amino acids: CASSALAGLQETQYF. In DNA form, the CDR3 reads TGCGCCAGCAGCGCGCTAGCGGGGCTACAAGAGACCCAGTACTTC.

This chain links TRBV6-6 with TRBJ1-1; D not certain. CDR1 MNHNY and CDR2 SVGAGI come from the germline V gene (reference sequence). CDR3 length equals 12 residues. V was trimmed by 2 bases and J by 7 bases, leaving 8 bases between them. DNA for the CDR3: TGTGCCAGCAGTTACGCCAAAGGTGAAGCTTTCTTT. This gives the protein CASSYAKGEAFF.

The chain carries TRBV28 and TRBJ1-2; a possible D gene is TRBD1 (5 bases). Germline CDR1 and CDR2: MDHEN and SYDVKM. The CDR3 consists of 15 residues. V lost 3 bases and J lost 8, with 19 bases in between. Here the CDR3 DNA reads TGTGCCAGCAGTTTTTTCCGGGCAGGGTTGGAGGGCTACACCTTC. Its translation is CASSFFRAGLEGYTF.

The chain recombines TRBV7-9 with TRBJ2-1; 8 nucleotides match TRBD1. The V segment lost 5 bases and the J segment 9 bases; nucleotides outside the gene matches: 12. The CDR3 sequence is 15 residues long. Germline values: CDR1 SEHNR, CDR2 FQNEAQ (reference sequence). The CDR3 DNA reads as TGTGCCAGCAGCCAACTTGGACAGGGTTTAGGTGAGCAGTTCTTC. The encoded protein is CASSQLGQGLGEQFF.

The chain joins TRBV7-2 to TRBJ2-7; TRBD2 might be the D (5 bases). The germline V and J ends were trimmed by 4 bases and 2 bases, with 9 bases remaining between them. The CDR3 runs to 13 residues. The germline gives CDR1 SGHTA, CDR2 FQGNSA. The CDR3 bases are TGTGCCAGCAGCTGGAGCGGAACCTACGAGCAGTACTTC. It yields the protein CASSWSGTYEQYF.

This chain joins TRBV21-1 and TRBJ2-1. TRBV21-1 is recorded as a pseudogene. The CDR3 has 19 amino acids. Here the CDR3 reads CASSKGPWGQRASYNEQFF. CDR3 in DNA: TGTGCCAGCAGCAAAGGACCCTGGGGGCAGCGGGCCTCCTACAATGAGCAGTTCTTC.

The rearrangement links TRBV6-1 to TRBJ2-3; no clear D. V was cut by 3 bases and J by 4 bases, with 11 bases left in between. Per germline, CDR1 MNHNS and CDR2 SASEGT. This CDR3 contains 14 residues. The CDR3 DNA is TGTGCCAGCAGTGAGTGGCAGGCCCCAGATACGCAGTATTTT. Its translation: CASSEWQAPDTQYF.

This chain uses TRBV9 with TRBJ2-1; 9 positions agree with TRBD2. V lost 0 bases, J lost 4 bases, and 5 bases stayed unmatched. CDR1 and CDR2 from the germline V gene are SGDLS and YYNGEE. This CDR3 is built from 16 residues. DNA of the CDR3: TGTGCCAGCAGCGTAGGGCAACTAGCGGGTTACAATGAGCAGTTCTTC. Protein sequence: CASSVGQLAGYNEQFF.

The chain recombines TRBV19 with TRBJ1-3; 7 bases agree with TRBD1. Germline assignment: CDR1 LNHDA and CDR2 SQIVND (reference sequence). The CDR3 is made up of 16 amino acids. Losses at the gene ends were 4 bases for V and 0 bases for J; bases not matched to a gene: 6. In DNA, the CDR3 is TGTGCCAGTAGTAGAAACAGGGGTCTCTCTGGAAACACCATATATTTT. It translates to CASSRNRGLSGNTIYF.

This clone appeared a single time. The V call is TRBV21-1, the J call TRBJ1-5. TRBV21-1 counts as a pseudogene. CDR3 size: 14 residues. CDR3 DNA sequence: TGTGCCAGCAGCTCCCCGGGCCGTTATCAGCCCCAGCATTTT. Amino acids: CASSSPGRYQPQHF.